This is a list of T cell receptor beta chains from one sample in a study of T cell changes during pregnancy in multiple sclerosis. Method: immunoSEQ multiplex PCR; TCRdb's copy keeps in-frame clones and lacks some. The repertoire holds roughly 49,000 clones, roughly nine tenths seen once, with approximately 0.41% in the top ten. Material: CD4+ T cells from peripheral blood mononuclear cells, obtained in the second trimester of pregnancy. These receptors were collected from a female donor in good health, enrolled as a control in a pregnancy study. Both conserved end residues are trimmed from each CDR3. The D gene is left open where the match is weak.

TRBV6-5 | NA | ASRETAANEKLF
TRBV5-4 | NA | ASSSQVRGNTIY
TRBV2 | NA | ASRTTVSTEAF
TRBV19 | TRBD1 | ASSLQGNQPQH
TRBV19 | NA | ASTFRSTDTQY
TRBV7-6 | TRBD1 | ASSLGQVGDTQY
TRBV19 | TRBD1 | ASSIRGQGWNQPQH
TRBV9 | TRBD1 | ASSVAETGGYEQY
TRBV6-5 | TRBD1 | ASSYGTGTNEKLF
TRBV2 | NA | ASSGPGGGTEAF
TRBV5-1 | TRBD1 | ASSSKDRAEPGELF
TRBV14 | TRBD1 | ASSQNHGTGIQETQY
TRBV7-2 | TRBD1 | ASTSKLTGGRTDTQY
TRBV5-6 | TRBD2 | ASSLEGVAGGAQY
TRBV6-4 | TRBD1 | ASSLHRDSSTDTQY
TRBV4-3 | TRBD2 | ASSPLLTSGEETQY
TRBV7-2 | TRBD1 | ASSFDREYHYGYT
TRBV4-1 | TRBD2 | ASSQGRAGGNLETQY
TRBV2 | TRBD2 | ASRRPSGLYNEQF
TRBV5-4 | NA | ASSFQGREQPQH
TRBV19 | TRBD1 | ASSRDREAEAF
TRBV13 | NA | ASSLKRGTVQF
TRBV18 | NA | ASSQRVPPQANEKLF
TRBV4-1 | TRBD1 | ASSRWDRGTEAF
TRBV5-4 | NA | ASSFDRFPNEKLF
TRBV5-4 | NA | ATYPSGNYGYT
TRBV30 | NA | AWSVYRGYT
TRBV7-2 | TRBD2 | ASSFLPRSGGRTDTQY
TRBV11-2 | TRBD1 | ASSSGQGAYSNQPQH
TRBV7-9 | NA | ASSLRGARNSGNTIY
TRBV6-4 | NA | ASSDSGGETEAF
TRBV5-1 | NA | ASSGREGTGGYT
TRBV28 | NA | ASSFGQTNQETQY
TRBV5-1 | TRBD2 | ASSLARAGGYNEQF
TRBV27 | NA | ASSLLDSKETQY
TRBV5-4 | NA | ASVPPGGLQLYGYT
TRBV18 | TRBD1 | ASSLGQGNTEAF
TRBV2 | TRBD1 | ASSVQGGPNYGYT
TRBV4-3 | TRBD1 | ASSLADREAGNTIY
TRBV30 | NA | AWSGHNFGNEKLF
TRBV6-1 | TRBD1 | ASSERQGTNQPQH
TRBV9 | TRBD1 | ASSSTGAWDQPQH
TRBV5-5 | NA | ASSLTGGFTSGELF
TRBV28 | NA | ASSPGVRGTEAF
TRBV11-3 | NA | ASSHNPTGQETQY
TRBV6-6 | NA | ASRTGENSPLH
TRBV15 | NA | ATSRDRLGNTIY
TRBV19 | NA | ASSRTQVSNYGYT
TRBV15 | TRBD2 | ATSPRAGGSYEQY
TRBV4-3 | NA | ASSQDPDNNEQF
TRBV19 | TRBD1 | ASSTGTGNTGELF
TRBV11-2 | TRBD2 | ASSSQRGPTDTQY